This T cell receptor (beta chain) was sequenced during a study of Ad26.COV2.S vaccination and SARS-CoV-2 variants. Across the whole study: Donor was one of the participants in the Ad26.COV2.S arm of the COV1001 trial. Intramuscularly, Ad26.COV2.S was given either once or twice, 56 days apart. Findings and caveats of the study: Total T cell responses were possibly underestimated by TCR breadth and depth analyses. Whether participants received vaccine or placebo, their non-spike TCR breadth was similar.

Treatment of the sample: around 19 received Ad26.COV2.S at low or high dose, single or two shots; roughly 5 received placebo; per-sample allocation not given. Sampling occurred on day 63 after the first vaccine or placebo injection. With 5 bases removed from V and 5 bases from J, the gap between germline ends came to 6 bases. There are 11 residues in the CDR3. Looked up from germline, CDR1 is LGHDT and CDR2 is YNNKEL (reference sequence). Libraries were prepared by immunoSEQ multiplex PCR; TCRdb keeps only in-frame clonotypes and omits some of them. The table lists 440,000 or so clones, approximately 90% of them singletons. Points on this clone: Antigen unknown.

This clonotype originated in a person aged 18-60 years who received the Ad26.COV2.S COVID-19 vaccine or a placebo. The chain combines TRBV3-1 (or the pseudogene TRBV3-2) with TRBJ1-2; D is undetermined. Material: peripheral blood, obtained in a trial of Ad26.COV2.S vaccine versus placebo. The CDR3 DNA reads TGTGCCAGCAGCAATGGGTATGGCTACACCTTC. Protein product: CASSNGYGYTF.